This section outlines one T cell receptor (beta chain) sequence together with its context. Its cognate antigen has yet to be identified. No clone much larger than this one lies a single base away; base qualities are absent. The data stem from a study of T cell responses to AZD1222 COVID-19 vaccine (dated by TCRdb to the early 2020s). For the study in its entirety: Because spike-specific TCR depth and breadth did not differ between the two schedules, AZD1222 recipients who got a second dose at roughly 4 weeks were pooled with those who got a second dose at roughly 12 weeks. TCR sequencing was performed for roughly 250 trial participants, of whom about 200 were given two doses of AZD1222 and approximately 25 were given two doses of MenACWY control vaccine. Trial participants were enrolled by age into 18-55, 56-69 and 70-plus year subgroups, with about 150, 28 and 57 TCR-sequenced participants respectively.

The CDR3 runs 14 amino acids, cysteine and phenylalanine included. Only CDR3 DNA remains: 42 bases, in frame from the first base. CDR1 and CDR2 (SGDLS, YYNGEE) derive from the germline V gene. The germline ends are 4 bases apart after V is trimmed by 0 bases and J by 0 bases. The time point label for this specimen denotes: baseline before first vaccination. Samples from vaccinated people were obtained from the UK trials COV001 and COV002, which included a single-blind randomized controlled phase 2/3 trial of AZD1222 (ChAdOx1 nCoV-19) in healthy adults. For TCRbeta chain sequencing, PBMC samples were collected from trial participants at day 0 and at day 28 after the second dose. Broad study findings and their caveats: The 56-69-year group was small, and its depth increase did not reach significance, likely because of low power. No day 14 peak-response samples were available, so repertoires were characterized only after the peak T cell response. The whole spike protein was spanned by vaccine-associated CD4 TCRs, and dominant responses were seen in regions 160-218 and 743-854. Conclusions about previously exposed vaccinees were limited because only six AZD1222 recipients were SARS-CoV-2 seropositive at baseline. Participants were mostly white British, with more females than males. The authors suggested clonal diversity may have been underestimated. Nearly half of unique spike-specific TCRs reportedly recognized epitopes outside regions mutated in the B.1.351 and B.1.1.7 variants. After two AZD1222 doses, spike-specific TCR breadth and depth were significantly higher than at day 0 and than in MenACWY recipients.

The CDR3 regions of human TCRbeta chains were analyzed by immunosequencing. The original pipeline was this. Repertoire TCRs were matched against a reference library of SARS-CoV-2-specific TCRs generated with the MIRA antigen-specificity platform. Breadth was defined as the fraction of unique TCRs that were SARS-CoV-2-associated. Depth was defined as the fraction of total T cells that were SARS-CoV-2-associated. Using the MIRA data, each spike-specific TCR was mapped to the spike region that the TCR reacts to and placed in a CD4 or CD8 class. Log10-transformed breadth and depth values were compared by one-way ANOVA with Sidak's multiple comparisons tests. This immuneACCESS table, as held by TCRdb, lists in-frame sequences with V and J called but not all clones. Of the missing ones, under half trace to an unresolved V gene in checked studies; the others have no known cause. V, J and clone size are taken as reported in that table, and D and trimming were inferred from the DNA itself. Here the sample has some 140,000 clones; about nine tenths occur a single time. Of the sample, 15% to 20% falls within the top ten clones.

This receptor chain uses TRBV9 and TRBJ1-3; the D gene assignment is ambiguous. Sample: peripheral blood, taken on day 0 of AZD1222 vaccination. This clonotype originated in an adult in good health. The CDR3 protein: CASSVDFSGNTIYF. The DNA sequence follows: TGTGCCAGCAGCGTAGATTTCTCTGGAAACACCATATATTTT.